These 29 T cell receptor beta chains share one sample of origin, sequenced in a study of T cells in Graves' hyperthyroidism and ophthalmopathy. Amplification of TCR beta CDR3 regions used RNA as the template. Initially, a first-round RT-PCR of the TCR CDR3 employed the HTBI primer set. TCRdb recomputed calls from the multiplex PCR reads with MiXCR, one row per CDR3 protein. This table has around 210,000 distinct CDR3 sequences, roughly a sixth appearing once. The sample taken for sequencing was blood. These receptors were collected from a woman between 45 and 65 years old with Graves' hyperthyroidism.

This sequence joins TRBV20-1 and TRBJ2-7, with unresolved D. Germline V CDR1 and CDR2: DFQATT, SNEGSKA (reference sequence). Trimming stripped 6 bases from V and 3 bases from J, with 12 bases between. The CDR3 covers 12 residues. CDR3 bases: TGCAGTGCAAGTGGACCTGACTACGAGCAGTACTTC. It encodes CSASGPDYEQYF.

This clonotype has at least ten counts. A junction boundary mismatches the germline segment, possibly from a read error. The J gene is TRBJ1-1, the V gene TRBV19, with TRBD1 matching over 7 bases. The CDR3 extends over 14 amino acids. Germline V gene sequence: CDR1 LNHDA, CDR2 SQIVND (reference sequence). The CDR3: CASARWDRNTEAFF. The CDR3 DNA reads as TGCGCCAGTGCAAGGTGGGACAGGAACACTGAAGCTTTCTTT.

This clonotype showed up many times. The chain uses TRBV27 and TRBJ2-3, with 7 positions matching TRBD2. The CDR3 has 17 residues. Germline V gene data show CDR1 as MNHEY and CDR2 as SMNVEV (reference sequence). Trimming removed 1 base from V and 5 bases from J; junction bases left unmatched: 12. The CDR3, as DNA: TGTGCCAGCAGTTTATTTCTGGCGGGAGATTCAGTAGATACGCAGTATTTT. Translating gives CASSLFLAGDSVDTQYF.

This clonotype occurred many times. The rearrangement joins TRBV7-9 to TRBJ2-1; the match to TRBD1 covers 9 bases. V lost 2 bases and J lost 9; bases outside the gene matches: 5. The germline V gene has CDR1 SEHNR and CDR2 FQNEAQ (reference sequence). The CDR3 loop spans 14 amino acids. DNA of the CDR3: TGTGCCAGCAGCTTATCTGGGGGACAGGGTGAGCAGTTCTTC. Its translation is CASSLSGGQGEQFF.

The V call is TRBV6-1, the J call TRBJ1-1, with 9 bases aligning to TRBD1. There are 14 residues in the CDR3. Trimming took 4 bases from V and 6 from J; bases not matched to a gene: 6. From germline, CDR1 is MNHNS and CDR2 SASEGT. This CDR3 is CASSAQTGGAEAFF. The CDR3 DNA is TGTGCCAGCAGTGCCCAAACAGGGGGCGCTGAAGCTTTCTTT.

This clonotype was observed at least ten times. The chain links TRBV12-3 or TRBV12-4 to TRBJ1-4; the D is unclear. Trimming left V 6 bases short and J 6 bases short, with 26 bases between. There are 18 residues in the CDR3. CDR3 residues: CASSYYTQIGSHDEKLFF. In nucleotides, the CDR3 is TGTGCCAGCAGCTATTATACCCAAATAGGGAGTCATGATGAAAAACTGTTTTTT.

This clonotype was detected many times. The chain couples TRBV12-3 or TRBV12-4 to TRBJ1-1, with D uncertain. V lost 8 bases and J lost 1, with 11 bases in between. CDR3 size: 13 residues. CDR3 sequence reads: CASGRSPNTEAFF. DNA for the CDR3: TGTGCCAGCGGAAGGTCCCCGAACACTGAAGCTTTCTTT.

The CDR3 sequence is CASGPGGIYGYTF. As DNA, the CDR3 is TGTGCTAGTGGCCCCGGGGGGATTTATGGCTACACCTTC. The V call is TRBV12-5, the J call TRBJ1-2; D is perhaps TRBD1 (5 bases). V gave up 6 bases and J gave up 5 bases, with 13 bases separating them. The CDR3 is made up of 13 amino acids. CDR1 and CDR2 (germline): LGHNT, FRNRAP.

This clonotype was detected only a few times. The rearrangement joins TRBV24-1 to TRBJ1-2; weak D call: TRBD1 (5 bases). The CDR3 is 13 residues long. Trimming stripped 6 bases from V and 4 bases from J, with 11 bases between. Germline CDR1 is KGHDR and CDR2 is SFDVKD. The CDR3 DNA reads as TGTGCCACCAGTCCGGGGGACCCCTATGGCTACACCTTC. Residues: CATSPGDPYGYTF.

This clonotype was counted ten times or more. V is TRBV24-1 and J is TRBJ2-1, with 7 bases aligning to TRBD1. The CDR3 spans 14 residues. The germline CDR1 and CDR2 sequences are KGHDR and SFDVKD. J gave up 5 bases and V 4 bases, and 4 bases lay outside the gene matches. CDR3 amino acids: CATSDDRVDNEQFF. CDR3 nucleotides: TGTGCCACCAGTGACGACAGGGTGGACAATGAGCAGTTCTTC.

The chain employs TRBV9 and TRBJ2-3; D remains unclear. V dropped 2 bases and J dropped 5 bases, with 12 bases sitting between them. Looked up from germline, CDR1 is SGDLS and CDR2 is YYNGEE. The CDR3 is made up of 14 amino acids. The CDR3 DNA is TGTGCCAGCAGCGTGAGAGACACCCGAGATACGCAGTATTTT. Amino acid sequence: CASSVRDTRDTQYF.

The chain's CDR3 is CSADLAGQETQYF. The CDR3, as DNA: TGCAGTGCAGACTTAGCGGGACAAGAGACCCAGTACTTC. V and J are TRBV20-1 and TRBJ2-5; 8 bases align to TRBD2. The V gene's germline CDR1 is DFQATT and CDR2 SNEGSKA (reference sequence). The ends lost 6 bases at V and 2 bases at J; junction bases unmatched: 5. CDR3 length: 13 residues.

This clonotype was observed at least ten times. The V gene is TRBV20-1, the J gene TRBJ1-2, with 9 bases that match TRBD1. Unmatched junction bases numbered 10, after V lost 8 bases and J lost 6 bases. CDR3 length: 13 residues. Germline CDR1 reads DFQATT; CDR2 reads SNEGSKA (reference sequence). DNA for the CDR3: TGCAGTCCTAACAGGGGGCAAGGGGATGGCTACACCTTC. Encoded protein: CSPNRGQGDGYTF.

Concerning this clonotype: This may arise from a read error, as a much more abundant clone is one base away. The chain uses TRBV3-1 and TRBJ1-1; D remains ambiguous. Germline loops: CDR1 LGHDT, CDR2 YNNKEL (reference sequence). The CDR3 is 12 residues long. CDR3 in amino acids: CASNQSQREAFF. CDR3 bases: TGTGCCAGCAACCAAAGTCAGAGGGAAGCTTTCTTT.

The V and J genes are TRBV15 and TRBJ1-3, with D unclear. V was shortened by 0 bases and J by 1 base, with 10 bases between the two germline ends. The CDR3 is made up of 16 amino acids. Germline CDR1 is LNHNV and CDR2 is YYDKDF (reference sequence). CDR3 coding DNA: TGTGCCACCAGCAGAGACACAGCAACATCTGGAAACACCATATATTTT. It encodes CATSRDTATSGNTIYF. Full variable domain (rest looked up from reference TRBV15 and TRBJ1-3): DAMVIQNPRYQVTQFGKPVTLSCSQTLNHNVMYWYQQKSSQAPKLLFHYYDKDFNNEADTPDNFQSRRPNTSFCFLDIRSPGLGDTAMYLCATSRDTATSGNTIYFGEGSWLTVV.

This clonotype was seen at least ten times. The V call is TRBV4-2, the J call TRBJ2-3; 10 bases align to TRBD2. The trim removed 0 bases at V and 1 base at J, leaving 7 bases unmatched. Germline CDR1 LGHNA, CDR2 YNFKEQ. The CDR3 loop spans 18 amino acids. This CDR3 reads CASSQEGLAGVGTDTQYF. Written as DNA, the CDR3 is TGTGCCAGCAGCCAAGAGGGGCTAGCGGGAGTTGGCACAGATACGCAGTATTTT.

This clonotype was seen a handful of times. The gene calls are TRBV12-3 or TRBV12-4 and TRBJ2-1; 8 bases match TRBD1. The junction had 5 bases not matched to a gene; V was cut back by 2 bases and J by 2 bases. The CDR3 runs to 16 residues. CDR3 nucleotides: TGTGCCAGCAGTTTACGGACAGGGCAACCCTACAATGAGCAGTTCTTC. Translating it yields CASSLRTGQPYNEQFF.

This clonotype was seen a few times. Its ends do not fully match the called genes, so a read error is possible. V is TRBV7-9 and J is TRBJ2-1; 8 nucleotides line up with TRBD2. CDR1 and CDR2 (germline): SEHNR, FQNEAQ (reference sequence). The CDR3 extends over 14 amino acids. CDR3 region: CASRLAGTFDEQFF. CDR3 sequence (DNA): TGTGCCAGCAGATTAGCGGGAACATTTGATGAGCAGTTCTTC. Variable domain in full (rest from reference TRBV7-9 and TRBJ2-1): DTGVSQNPRHKITKRGQNVTFRCDPISEHNRLYWYRQTLGQGPEFLTYFQNEAQLEKSRLLSDRFSAERPKGSFSTLEIQRTEQGDSAMYLCASRLAGTFDEQFFGPGTRLTVL.

This rearrangement joins TRBV20-1 to TRBJ2-7, with TRBD2 identical over 13 bases. The CDR3 has 15 amino acids. CDR1 and CDR2 from the germline V gene are DFQATT and SNEGSKA (reference sequence). Trimming took 6 bases from V and 0 from J; bases not matched to a gene: 5. CDR3 DNA sequence: TGCAGTGCAACCGGGACTAGCGGGACCTCCTACGAGCAGTACTTC. Protein sequence: CSATGTSGTSYEQYF.

There are a few counts of this clonotype. The CDR3 loop reads CATSDFRTPGDQPQHF. CDR3 sequence (DNA): TGTGCCACCAGTGATTTCCGGACACCGGGGGATCAGCCCCAGCATTTT. This chain joins TRBV24-1 and TRBJ1-5, with a possible D match to TRBD1 (5 bases). The CDR3 is 16 residues long. Looked up from germline, CDR1 is KGHDR and CDR2 is SFDVKD. V was cut by 1 base and J by 5 bases, with 14 bases left in between.

The chain carries TRBV5-1 and TRBJ2-3; D is perhaps TRBD2 (6 bases). The length of the CDR3 is 16 residues. V lost 4 bases, J lost 2 bases, and 17 bases lay in between. Germline V gene data show CDR1 as SGHRS and CDR2 as YFSETQ. The chain's CDR3 is CASSPAGTSNTDTQYF. Here the CDR3 DNA reads TGCGCCAGCAGCCCCGCCGGGACTTCTAACACAGATACGCAGTATTTT.

This clonotype was observed at least ten times. The V gene is TRBV5-1, the J gene TRBJ1-1, with D possibly being TRBD1 (5 bases). The V gene lost 0 bases and the J gene lost 1 base, with 7 bases spanning the gap. The germline CDR1 and CDR2 sequences are SGHRS and YFSETQ. There are 14 residues in the CDR3. The CDR3 bases are TGCGCCAGCAGCTTGGACCAGGGGAACACTGAAGCTTTCTTT. The encoded protein is CASSLDQGNTEAFF.

This clonotype came up once. This may be a read error, as it is one base from a much larger clone. This chain joins TRBV12-3 or TRBV12-4 and TRBJ2-2, with a weak D call TRBD1 (6 bases). CDR3 length: 13 amino acids. V was clipped by 4 bases and J by 9 bases, with 12 bases between them. In DNA, the CDR3 is TGTGCCAGCAGTTCCCGACAGGCCAGGGAGCTGTTTTTT. The encoded protein is CASSSRQARELFF.

This clonotype was detected only a few times. The chain couples TRBV5-1 to TRBJ1-1; D uncertain. CDR1 and CDR2 from the germline V gene are SGHRS and YFSETQ. There are 14 residues in the CDR3. Trimming took off 4 bases at V and 0 bases at J, with 10 bases between the two ends. The CDR3 nucleotides read TGCGCCAGCAGCCAATTGACACTGAACACTGAAGCTTTCTTT. Translated, it gives CASSQLTLNTEAFF.

This clonotype was seen ten or more times. The chain uses TRBV6-1 and TRBJ1-2; D is uncertain. This CDR3 contains 14 residues. CDR1 and CDR2 from the germline V gene are MNHNS and SASEGT. Trimming shortened V by 8 bases and J by 2 bases, and 15 bases separated the two germline ends. Written as DNA, the CDR3 is TGTGCCAGCTTTTCCCCCAAGGGAAACTATGGCTACACCTTC. Protein product: CASFSPKGNYGYTF.

The chain uses TRBV6-5 and TRBJ2-7; D unresolved. There are 15 residues in the CDR3. Deletions cut 0 bases from V and 4 bases from J, with 13 bases between. Germline loops: CDR1 MNHEY, CDR2 SVGAGI. The CDR3 DNA sequence: TGTGCCAGCAGTTACTCGTCGGCGGACCTTTACGAGCAGTACTTC. It yields the protein CASSYSSADLYEQYF.

This clonotype was seen repeatedly, ten times or more. V usage is TRBV28 and J usage is TRBJ1-1, with TRBD1 matching over 10 bases. The CDR3 is 15 amino acids. V lost 0 bases, J lost 6 bases, and 4 bases stayed unmatched. CDR1 is MDHEN, CDR2 SYDVKM, per germline. The CDR3 nucleotides read TGTGCCAGCAGTTTATGGGCGACAGGGGGCCCTGAAGCTTTCTTT. It translates to CASSLWATGGPEAFF.

This clonotype was seen at least ten times. V usage is TRBV29-1 and J usage is TRBJ1-1, with a possible D match to TRBD1 (5 bases). Germline CDR1 reads SQVTM; CDR2 reads ANQGSEA. The CDR3 is 13 amino acids. Trimming stripped 4 bases from V and 5 bases from J, with 14 bases between. CDR3 in DNA: TGCAGCGTTGTGGGGGGGTGGGGGACTGAAGCTTTCTTT. Translated: CSVVGGWGTEAFF. The full variable domain, completed using reference TRBV29-1 and TRBJ1-1, is SAVISQKPSRDICQRGTSLTIQCQVDSQVTMMFWYRQQPGQSLTLIATANQGSEATYESGFVIDKFPISRPNLTFSTLTVSNMSPEDSSIYLCSVVGGWGTEAFFGQGTRLTVV.

This clonotype was detected many times. V is TRBV11-2 and J is TRBJ1-4; D is undetermined. This CDR3 is built from 15 residues. Germline V CDR1 and CDR2: SGHAT, FQNNGV. Trimming left V 5 bases short and J 0 bases short, with 10 bases between. CDR3 region: CASSHPGTTNEKLFF. Here the CDR3 DNA reads TGTGCCAGCAGCCACCCGGGAACAACTAATGAAAAACTGTTTTTT.